These T cell receptor beta chains were read from a single sample in a study of OX40 agonist ivuxolimab in advanced cancers. Data came from immunoSEQ multiplex PCR; TCRdb stores just in-frame clones and leaves some out. The repertoire holds around 70,000 clones, with around 82% as singletons. Here the sequenced sample was CD4+ or CD8+ T cells sorted from blood, taken in a trial of the OX40 agonist ivuxolimab. All receptors come from an adult with an advanced solid tumor such as melanoma, head and neck, liver or kidney cancer. CDR3s include the opening cysteine and the closing phenylalanine or tryptophan. A D gene is named only where the DNA matches it firmly. Size is omitted from some rows. Given values are once, few, many or a class for expanded clones.

D | J | V | size | DNA | CDR3
TRBD1 | TRBJ1-4 | TRBV28 | - | TGTGCCAGCGGGACAGGGGGCGCGACTAATGAAAAACTGTTTTTT | CASGTGGATNEKLFF
- | TRBJ2-7 | TRBV21-1 | - | TGTGCCAGCCCCAGGGTCTCCTACGAGCAGTACTTC | CASPRVSYEQYF
TRBD2 | TRBJ2-7 | TRBV7-9 | - | TGTGCCAGCGAACCGTCCGGGACTAGCGGTTACGAGCAGTACTTC | CASEPSGTSGYEQYF
TRBD1 | TRBJ2-7 | TRBV6-1 | - | TGTGCCAGCAGTGAAGTGGGGGACAGGGGGGAACTTTACGAGCAGTACTTC | CASSEVGDRGELYEQYF
- | TRBJ1-5 | TRBV5-6 | - | TGTGCCAGCAGCCTACTCAATCAGCCCCAGCATTTT | CASSLLNQPQHF
- | TRBJ2-7 | TRBV4-1 | few | TGCGCCAGCAGCCCCGGGCTCCGGGACGCCGAGCAGTACTTC | CASSPGLRDAEQYF
- | TRBJ2-7 | TRBV7-3 | - | TGTGCCAGCAGCCACCGGACAGCCGAGCAGTACTTC | CASSHRTAEQYF
- | TRBJ1-4 | TRBV4-3 | - | TGCGCCAGCAGCCAAGGAACGGGAGGGGGGGTGGAAAAACTGTTTTTT | CASSQGTGGGVEKLFF
- | TRBJ2-1 | TRBV7-3 | few | TGTGCCAGCAGCCTCGGGGATTCGGGCAATGAGCAGTTCTTC | CASSLGDSGNEQFF
- | TRBJ1-5 | TRBV19 | few | TGTGCCAGTAGTGGCGGCATGGCCCAGCATTTT | CASSGGMAQHF
- | TRBJ1-6 | TRBV18 | - | TGTGCCAGCTCACCAGATCCTCGGGAAATTGGCTTGAATTCACCCCTCCACTTT | CASSPDPREIGLNSPLHF
- | TRBJ1-6 | TRBV27 | - | TGTGCCAGCAGCGCAGACCCGGGCCAGCGTGGGTTGTCCCTCCACTTT | CASSADPGQRGLSLHF
TRBD1 | TRBJ1-2 | TRBV29-1 | - | TGCAGCGTTGGGGAGGGGGCGGCTAACTATGGCTACACCTTC | CSVGEGAANYGYTF
- | TRBJ1-1 | TRBV5-1 | - | TGCGCCAGCAGCTTGGGAATGGGGCAGGGGAACACTGAAGCTTTCTTT | CASSLGMGQGNTEAFF